One sample yielded the 2 T cell receptor beta chains listed below, sequenced in a study of long-term antiretroviral therapy in people with HIV (dated by TCRdb to between 2021 and 2023). The immunoSEQ hsTCRB v3.0 assay was used at survey level resolution to sequence the TRB variable region. TCRdb retrieved this table from immuneACCESS and kept in-frame rearrangements only. Not all clones are present; in checked studies, unresolved V genes account for under half, and no reason is known for the remainder. Here the sample has about 38,000 clones; approximately 79% occur a single time. The ten most abundant clones make up over 4% of the sample. The material was unsorted PBMCs, obtained 1.5 years after starting antiretroviral therapy. The receptors stem from a man in his late teens or twenties with HIV.

V gene TRBV13 combines with J gene TRBJ2-3; weak D call: TRBD2 (6 bases). The germline V gene encodes CDR1 PRHDT and CDR2 FYEKMQ (reference sequence). The CDR3 length is 14 residues. The ends were cut back, 5 bases at V and 2 bases at J, with 11 bases in the middle. CDR3 region: CASSIIAATDTQYF. Written as DNA, the CDR3 is TGTGCCAGCAGCATTATAGCGGCCACAGATACGCAGTATTTT. The entire variable domain, with the rest obtained from reference TRBV13 and TRBJ2-3, is as follows: AAGVIQSPRHLIKEKRETATLKCYPIPRHDTVYWYQQGPGQDPQFLISFYEKMQSDKGSIPDRFSAQQFSDYHSELNMSSLELGDSALYFCASSIIAATDTQYFGPGTRLTVL.

This chain joins TRBV5-1 and TRBJ1-5; a possible D gene is TRBD1 (6 bases). Germline CDR1 reads SGHRS; CDR2 reads YFSETQ. The CDR3 consists of 15 residues. Trimming cost V 1 base and J 0 bases, with 8 bases left between them. The CDR3: CASSLTGNSNQPQHF. The CDR3, as DNA: TGCGCCAGCAGCTTGACAGGGAATAGCAATCAGCCCCAGCATTTT. Full variable domain (remainder filled in from reference TRBV5-1 and TRBJ1-5): KAGVTQTPRYLIKTRGQQVTLSCSPISGHRSVSWYQQTPGQGLQFLFEYFSETQRNKGNFPGRFSGRQFSNSRSEMNVSTLELGDSALYLCASSLTGNSNQPQHFGDGTRLSIL.